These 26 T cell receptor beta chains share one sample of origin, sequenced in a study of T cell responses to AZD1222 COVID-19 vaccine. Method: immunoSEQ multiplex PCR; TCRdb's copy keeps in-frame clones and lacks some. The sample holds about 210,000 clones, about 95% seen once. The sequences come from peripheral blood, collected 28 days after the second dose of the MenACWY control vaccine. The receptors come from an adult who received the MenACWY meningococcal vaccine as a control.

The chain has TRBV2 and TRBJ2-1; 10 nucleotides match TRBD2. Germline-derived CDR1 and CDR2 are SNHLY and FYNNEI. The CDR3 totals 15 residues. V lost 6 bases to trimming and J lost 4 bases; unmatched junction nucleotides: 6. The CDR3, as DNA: TGTGCCAGCAGAATTAGCGGGAGGCTATACAATGAGCAGTTCTTC. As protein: CASRISGRLYNEQFF.

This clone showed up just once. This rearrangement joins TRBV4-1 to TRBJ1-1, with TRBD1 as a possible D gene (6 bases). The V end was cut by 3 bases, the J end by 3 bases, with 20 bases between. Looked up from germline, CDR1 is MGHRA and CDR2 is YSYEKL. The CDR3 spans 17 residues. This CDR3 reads CASSHLFVIQGHTEAFF. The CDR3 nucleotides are TGCGCCAGCAGCCACCTATTTGTCATTCAGGGGCACACTGAAGCTTTCTTT.

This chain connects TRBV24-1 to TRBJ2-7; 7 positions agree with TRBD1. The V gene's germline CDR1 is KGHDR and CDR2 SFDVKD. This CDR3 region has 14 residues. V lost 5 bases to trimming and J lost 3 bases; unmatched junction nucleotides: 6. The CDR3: CATSGKGADYEQYF. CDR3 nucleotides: TGTGCCACCAGTGGAAAGGGGGCGGACTACGAGCAGTACTTC.

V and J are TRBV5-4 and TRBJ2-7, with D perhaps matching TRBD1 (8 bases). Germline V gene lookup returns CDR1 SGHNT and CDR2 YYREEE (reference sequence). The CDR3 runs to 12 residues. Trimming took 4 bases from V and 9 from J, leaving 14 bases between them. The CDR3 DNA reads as TGTGCCAGCAGCCTGGGGGGGACAGGGCAGTACTTC. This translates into CASSLGGTGQYF.

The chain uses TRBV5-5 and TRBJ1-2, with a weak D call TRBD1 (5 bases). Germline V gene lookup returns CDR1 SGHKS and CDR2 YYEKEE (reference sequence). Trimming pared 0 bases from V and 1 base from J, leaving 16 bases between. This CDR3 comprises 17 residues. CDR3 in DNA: TGTGCCAGCAGCTTGGCCGGGACCCCAGGCTTTAACTATGGCTACACCTTC. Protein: CASSLAGTPGFNYGYTF.

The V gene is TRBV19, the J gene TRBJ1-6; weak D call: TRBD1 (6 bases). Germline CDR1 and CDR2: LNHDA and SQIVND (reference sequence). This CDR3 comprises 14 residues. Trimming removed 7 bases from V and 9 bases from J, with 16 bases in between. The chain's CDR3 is CASTTTGFGSPLHF. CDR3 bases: TGTGCCAGTACCACAACAGGGTTCGGTTCACCCCTCCACTTT.

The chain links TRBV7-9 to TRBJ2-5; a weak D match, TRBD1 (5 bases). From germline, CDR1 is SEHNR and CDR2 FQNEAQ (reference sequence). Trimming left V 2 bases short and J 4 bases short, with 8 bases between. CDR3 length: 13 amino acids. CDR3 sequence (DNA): TGTGCCAGCAGCTTACCAGGGATAGAGACCCAGTACTTC. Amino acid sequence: CASSLPGIETQYF.

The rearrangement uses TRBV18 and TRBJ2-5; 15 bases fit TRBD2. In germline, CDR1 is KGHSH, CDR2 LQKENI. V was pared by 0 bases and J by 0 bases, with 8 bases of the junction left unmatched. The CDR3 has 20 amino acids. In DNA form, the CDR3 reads TGTGCCAGCTCACCACCCCGCGGACTAGCGGGGGGGCAACACCAAGAGACCCAGTACTTC. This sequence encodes CASSPPRGLAGGQHQETQYF.

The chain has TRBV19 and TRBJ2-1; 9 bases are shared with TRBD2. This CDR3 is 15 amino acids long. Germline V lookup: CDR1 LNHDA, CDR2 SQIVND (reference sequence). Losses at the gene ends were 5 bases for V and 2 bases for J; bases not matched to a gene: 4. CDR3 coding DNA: TGTGCCAGTAGTGCGGGAGGGGCTACCTACAATGAGCAGTTCTTC. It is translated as CASSAGGATYNEQFF.

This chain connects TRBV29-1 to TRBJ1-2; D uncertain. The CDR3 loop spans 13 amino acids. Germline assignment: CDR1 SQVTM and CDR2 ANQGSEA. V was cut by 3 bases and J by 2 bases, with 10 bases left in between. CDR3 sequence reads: CSVDRAANYGYTF. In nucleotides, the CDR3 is TGCAGCGTTGATAGGGCGGCAAACTATGGCTACACCTTC.

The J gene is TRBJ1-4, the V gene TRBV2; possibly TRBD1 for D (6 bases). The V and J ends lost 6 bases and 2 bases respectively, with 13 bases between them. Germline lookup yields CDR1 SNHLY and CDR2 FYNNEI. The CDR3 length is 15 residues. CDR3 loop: CASRESRGTNEKLFF. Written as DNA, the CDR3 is TGTGCCAGCAGAGAAAGCAGGGGTACTAATGAAAAACTGTTTTTT.

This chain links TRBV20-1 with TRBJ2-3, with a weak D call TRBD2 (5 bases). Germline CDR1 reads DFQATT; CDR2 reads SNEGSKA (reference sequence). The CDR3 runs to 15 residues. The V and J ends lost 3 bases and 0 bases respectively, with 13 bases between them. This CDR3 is CSASQDFLSTDTQYF. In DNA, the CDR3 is TGCAGTGCTAGTCAGGACTTCCTAAGCACAGATACGCAGTATTTT.

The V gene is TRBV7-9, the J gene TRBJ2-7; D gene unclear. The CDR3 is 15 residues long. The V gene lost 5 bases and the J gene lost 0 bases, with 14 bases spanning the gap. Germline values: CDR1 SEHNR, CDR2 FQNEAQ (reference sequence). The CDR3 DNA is TGTGCCAGCAGCCCAACCCCAGCAGCCTCCTACGAGCAGTACTTC. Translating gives CASSPTPAASYEQYF.

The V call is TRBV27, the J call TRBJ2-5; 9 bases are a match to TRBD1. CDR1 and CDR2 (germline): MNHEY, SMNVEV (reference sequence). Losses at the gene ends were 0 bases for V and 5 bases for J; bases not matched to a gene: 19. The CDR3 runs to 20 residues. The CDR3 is CASSLSFPSPTGGFRETQYF. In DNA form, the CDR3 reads TGTGCCAGCAGTTTATCGTTCCCCTCCCCGACAGGGGGGTTCCGGGAGACCCAGTACTTC.

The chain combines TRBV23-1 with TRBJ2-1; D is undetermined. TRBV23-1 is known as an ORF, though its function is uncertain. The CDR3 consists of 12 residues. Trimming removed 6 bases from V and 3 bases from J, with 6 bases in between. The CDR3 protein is CASRKVYNEQFF. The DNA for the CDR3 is TGCGCCAGCAGGAAAGTCTACAATGAGCAGTTCTTC.

The CDR3 DNA sequence: TGTGCCAGCAGCTTAGATGGGGAGGGGACAGGGGCGTACACTGAAGCTTTCTTT. Translating gives CASSLDGEGTGAYTEAFF. The V and J genes are TRBV11-2 and TRBJ1-1; 10 bases fit TRBD1. Per the germline V gene, CDR1 is SGHAT and CDR2 is FQNNGV. The trim removed 0 bases at V and 3 bases at J, leaving 10 bases unmatched. CDR3 size: 18 residues.

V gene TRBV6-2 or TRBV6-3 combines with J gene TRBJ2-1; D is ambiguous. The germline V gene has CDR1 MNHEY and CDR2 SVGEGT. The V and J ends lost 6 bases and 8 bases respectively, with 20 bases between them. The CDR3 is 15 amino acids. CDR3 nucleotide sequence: TGTGCCAGCAGCCCCGTGGGCTCCCTCTTCGATGAGCAGTTCTTC. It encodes CASSPVGSLFDEQFF.

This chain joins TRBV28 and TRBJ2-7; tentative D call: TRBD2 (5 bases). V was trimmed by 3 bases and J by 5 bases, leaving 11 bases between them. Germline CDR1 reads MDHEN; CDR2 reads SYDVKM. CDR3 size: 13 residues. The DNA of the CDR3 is TGTGCCAGCAGTTTCGGGAACGTCCACGAGCAGTACTTC. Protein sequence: CASSFGNVHEQYF.

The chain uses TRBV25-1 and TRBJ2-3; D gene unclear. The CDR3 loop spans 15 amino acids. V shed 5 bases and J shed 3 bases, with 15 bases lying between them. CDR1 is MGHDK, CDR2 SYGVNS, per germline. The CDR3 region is CASSLGPRGTDTQYF. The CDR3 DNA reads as TGTGCCAGCAGTCTCGGCCCCCGAGGTACAGATACGCAGTATTTT. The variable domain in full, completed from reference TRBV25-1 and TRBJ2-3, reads EADIYQTPRYLVIGTGKKITLECSQTMGHDKMYWYQQDPGMELHLIHYSYGVNSTEKGDLSSESTVSRIRTEHFPLTLESARPSHTSQYLCASSLGPRGTDTQYFGPGTRLTVL.

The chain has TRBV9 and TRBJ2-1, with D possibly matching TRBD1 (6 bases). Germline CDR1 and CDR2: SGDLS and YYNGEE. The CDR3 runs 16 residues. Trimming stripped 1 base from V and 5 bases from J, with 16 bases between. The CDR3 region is CASSVRGGVRNNEQFF. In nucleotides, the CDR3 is TGTGCCAGCAGCGTAAGAGGGGGAGTTCGAAACAATGAGCAGTTCTTC. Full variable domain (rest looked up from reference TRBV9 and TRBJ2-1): DSGVTQTPKHLITATGQRVTLRCSPRSGDLSVYWYQQSLDQGLQFLIQYYNGEERAKGNILERFSAQQFPDLHSELNLSSLELGDSALYFCASSVRGGVRNNEQFFGPGTRLTVL.

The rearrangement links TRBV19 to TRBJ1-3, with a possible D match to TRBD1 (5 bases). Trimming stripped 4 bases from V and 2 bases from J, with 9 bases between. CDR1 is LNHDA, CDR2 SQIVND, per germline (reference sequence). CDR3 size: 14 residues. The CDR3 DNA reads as TGTGCCAGTAGTAGGGCAGGGACTGGAAACACCATATATTTT. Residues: CASSRAGTGNTIYF.

CDR3 coding DNA: TGCAGCGCTTCCGGGACCCCGGTCGGCGAGCAGTACTTC. This codes for CSASGTPVGEQYF. This chain joins TRBV29-1 and TRBJ2-7; either TRBD1 or TRBD2 may fit D (5 bases each). V was cut by 7 bases and J by 6 bases, with 19 bases left in between. Germline-derived CDR1 and CDR2 are SQVTM and ANQGSEA. There are 13 residues in the CDR3.

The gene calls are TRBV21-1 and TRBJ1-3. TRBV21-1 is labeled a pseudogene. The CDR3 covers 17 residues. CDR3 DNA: TGTGCCAGCAGCAAAATGGGGGGGGTCTCCTCTGGAAACACCATATATTTT. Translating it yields CASSKMGGVSSGNTIYF.

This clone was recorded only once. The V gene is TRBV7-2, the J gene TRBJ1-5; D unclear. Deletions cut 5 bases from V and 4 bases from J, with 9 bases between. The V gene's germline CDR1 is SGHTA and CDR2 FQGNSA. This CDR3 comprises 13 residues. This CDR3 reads CASSPDPNQPQHF. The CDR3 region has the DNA TGTGCCAGCAGCCCGGACCCTAATCAGCCCCAGCATTTT. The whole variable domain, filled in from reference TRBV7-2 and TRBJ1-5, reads GAGVSQSPSNKVTEKGKDVELRCDPISGHTALYWYRQSLGQGLEFLIYFQGNSAPDKSGLPSDRFSAERTGGSVSTLTIQRTQQEDSAVYLCASSPDPNQPQHFGDGTRLSIL.

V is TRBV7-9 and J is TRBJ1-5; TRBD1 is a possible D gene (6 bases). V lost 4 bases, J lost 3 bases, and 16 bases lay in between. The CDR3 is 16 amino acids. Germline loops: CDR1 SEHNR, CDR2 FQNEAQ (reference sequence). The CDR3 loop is CASSSTDSIDNQPQHF. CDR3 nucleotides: TGTGCCAGCAGCTCAACGGACAGTATCGACAATCAGCCCCAGCATTTT.

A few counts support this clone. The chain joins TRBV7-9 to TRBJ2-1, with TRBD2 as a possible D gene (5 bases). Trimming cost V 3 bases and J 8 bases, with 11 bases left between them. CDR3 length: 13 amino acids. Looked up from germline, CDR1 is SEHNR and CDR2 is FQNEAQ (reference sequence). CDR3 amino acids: CASSFEGGYEQFF. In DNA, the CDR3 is TGTGCCAGCAGCTTTGAGGGTGGCTATGAGCAGTTCTTC.